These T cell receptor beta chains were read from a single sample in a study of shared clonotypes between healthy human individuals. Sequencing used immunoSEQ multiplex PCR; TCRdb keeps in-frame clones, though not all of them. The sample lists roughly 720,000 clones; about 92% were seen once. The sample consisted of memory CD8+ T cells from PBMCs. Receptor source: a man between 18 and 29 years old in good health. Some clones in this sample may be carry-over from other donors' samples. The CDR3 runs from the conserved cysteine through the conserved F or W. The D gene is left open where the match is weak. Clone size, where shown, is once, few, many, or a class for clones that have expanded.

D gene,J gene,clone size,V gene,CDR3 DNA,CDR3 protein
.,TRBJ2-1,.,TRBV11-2,TGTGCCAGCAGCTTATCTCAGGGAGAGGTCAATGAGCAGTTCTTC,CASSLSQGEVNEQFF
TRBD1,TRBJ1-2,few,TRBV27,TGTGCCAGCAGTTTTGGACAGGGTTATGGCTACACCTTC,CASSFGQGYGYTF
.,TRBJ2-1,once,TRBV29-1,TGCAGCGTGGTGTTCCTAAGGGGGATAACGAGTGGGGATGAGCAGTTCTTC,CSVVFLRGITSGDEQFF
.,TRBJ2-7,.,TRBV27,TGTGCCAGCAGTTATGCAGGAACCTCCCACGAGCAGTACTTC,CASSYAGTSHEQYF
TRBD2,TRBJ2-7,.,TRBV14,TGTGCCAGCAGCCAAAGGACTAGCGGGATGAGCGAGCAGTACTTC,CASSQRTSGMSEQYF
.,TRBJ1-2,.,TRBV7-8,TGTGCCAGCAGCTTAGCCCTCCCGGGGCAGGGTGGTAGCTATGGCTACACCTTC,CASSLALPGQGGSYGYTF
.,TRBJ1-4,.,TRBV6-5,TGTGCCAGCAGTTACTCGATAGCGGGGGAAAGGGAAAAACTGTTTTTT,CASSYSIAGEREKLFF
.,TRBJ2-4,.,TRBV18,TGTGCCAGCTCGGGGGGTAGGACAGAAAACATTCAGTACTTC,CASSGGRTENIQYF
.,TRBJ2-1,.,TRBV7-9,TGTGCCAGCAGCTTCCCAGCCAATGAGCAGTTCTTC,CASSFPANEQFF
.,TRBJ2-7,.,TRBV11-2,TGTGCCAGCAGCTTAGATCGGGGCAGGGCCTACGAGCAGTACTTC,CASSLDRGRAYEQYF
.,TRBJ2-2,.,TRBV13,TGTGCCAGCAGCTTAGGACCTAGGGGGGAGCTGTTTTTT,CASSLGPRGELFF
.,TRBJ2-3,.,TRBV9,TGTGCCAGCTCCAACCGGGACCCCCCGGATACGCAGTATTTT,CASSNRDPPDTQYF